This T cell receptor (beta chain) is drawn from a study of shared clonotypes between healthy human individuals. Study-level background: Each donor's CD8 memory used one plate, CD8 naive two, each CD4 subset three. The study, taken as a whole, reports: Naive subsets generally had larger estimated richness than memory subsets. The low donor count limited represented genetic and exposure-history diversity.

Replicate PCRs for sorted subsets used 200 ng DNA; this equaled 25,000 to 35,000 T cell genomes. The assay was immunoSEQ multiplex PCR, and TCRdb's table has in-frame clones only and misses some. The sample shows under 650,000 clones, roughly 95% of them seen only once. CDR1 is MNHEY, CDR2 SMNVEV, per germline (reference sequence). J gave up 9 bases and V 3 bases, and 11 bases lay outside the gene matches. The CDR3 covers 15 residues. Note on this clone: Antigen specificity is unknown.

Sequenced input: naive CD4+ T cells sorted from blood. The subset: CD45RA+ positively selected. The V call is TRBV27, the J call TRBJ1-5; 7 positions agree with TRBD1. This receptor was identified in a woman aged 25 to 39 in good health. CDR3: CASSFGGQAKWPQHF. CDR3 bases: TGTGCCAGCAGTTTTGGTGGACAGGCGAAATGGCCCCAGCATTTT.